Listed below are T cell receptor beta chains from one sample, sequenced in a study of OX40 agonist ivuxolimab in advanced cancers. Measured with immunoSEQ multiplex PCR; TCRdb has only the in-frame clones, and not every one. The sample includes 45,000 to 65,000 clones, almost 90% of them seen just once. The material sequenced was CD4+ or CD8+ T cells sorted from blood, taken in a trial of the OX40 agonist ivuxolimab. These receptors were taken from an adult with an advanced solid tumor such as melanoma, head and neck, liver or kidney cancer. The CDR3 runs from the conserved cysteine through the conserved F or W. A D gene is named only where the DNA matches it firmly. A clone size is listed for some rows: how often the clone was seen (once, few, many), or a class if it is expanded.

CAWRGWDRNEQFF	TGTGCCTGGAGGGGGTGGGATAGGAATGAGCAGTTCTTC	NA	NA	TRBV30	TRBJ2-1
CASSSGSFSGNTIYF	TGTGCCAGCAGCTCAGGGTCCTTCTCTGGAAACACCATATATTTT	NA	NA	TRBV6-1	TRBJ1-3
CASREEGGSETQYF	TGCGCCAGCAGGGAGGAAGGCGGTAGCGAGACCCAGTACTTC	NA	NA	TRBV5-1	TRBJ2-5
CASSEGGAYQETQYF	TGTGCCAGTAGTGAGGGCGGGGCGTACCAAGAGACCCAGTACTTC	NA	NA	TRBV19	TRBJ2-5
CASSQAGTGALGYTF	TGTGCCAGCAGCCAAGCAGGGACAGGGGCCTTAGGCTACACCTTC	NA	TRBD1	TRBV14	TRBJ1-2
CAWSAGSYEQYF	TGTGCCTGGAGTGCCGGGAGCTACGAGCAGTACTTC	NA	NA	TRBV30	TRBJ2-7
CASSLGQIDVWLPQHF	TGTGCCAGCTCACTCGGACAGATAGACGTGTGGTTGCCCCAGCATTTT	NA	NA	TRBV18	TRBJ1-5
CASSPSTSGKDNEQFF	TGTGCCAGCTCACCCTCTACTAGCGGGAAGGACAATGAGCAGTTCTTC	NA	TRBD2	TRBV18	TRBJ2-1
CASSTTAHQETQYF	TGTGCCAGCAGCACGACAGCCCACCAAGAGACCCAGTACTTC	NA	NA	TRBV27	TRBJ2-5
CASNLGPGSPLHEQYF	TGTGCCAGTAATTTGGGACCAGGGTCCCCTCTTCACGAGCAGTACTTC	NA	NA	TRBV6-6	TRBJ2-7
CASSPRGQPGAQYF	TGTGCCAGTAGTCCCCGCGGGCAGCCAGGGGCCCAGTACTTC	NA	NA	TRBV19	TRBJ2-5
CASSPEGYGYTF	TGTGCCAGCTCCCCCGAGGGATATGGCTACACCTTC	NA	NA	TRBV6-6	TRBJ1-2
CATEGRFPDYGYTF	TGTGCCACCGAGGGACGCTTCCCGGACTATGGCTACACCTTC	once	NA	TRBV10-3	TRBJ1-2
CASSPTGGTNEKLFF	TGCGCCAGCAGCCCGACAGGGGGGACTAATGAAAAACTGTTTTTT	NA	TRBD1	TRBV5-1	TRBJ1-4
CASSLGGTANYGYTF	TGTGCCAGCAGTTTAGGAGGGACCGCAAACTATGGCTACACCTTC	NA	NA	TRBV28	TRBJ1-2
CASSYTFTGELFF	TGTGCCAGCAGTTACACCTTCACCGGGGAGCTGTTTTTT	once	NA	TRBV6-5	TRBJ2-2
CASSARRVTEAFF	TGTGCCAGCAGCGCGCGTCGGGTTACTGAAGCTTTCTTT	once	NA	TRBV6-5	TRBJ1-1
CASSFSGGAGEKLFF	TGTGCCAGCAGCTTCTCAGGGGGCGCTGGTGAAAAACTGTTTTTT	NA	TRBD1	TRBV7-9	TRBJ1-4
CASSETGAYGYTF	TGTGCCAGCAGCGAGACAGGGGCCTATGGCTACACCTTC	NA	TRBD1	TRBV9	TRBJ1-2
CASSPGQGSYGYTF	TGTGCCAGCAGCCCAGGACAGGGGAGCTATGGCTACACCTTC	NA	TRBD1	TRBV11-2	TRBJ1-2
CASSYRYDTEAFF	TGTGCCAGCAGCTACAGATACGACACTGAAGCTTTCTTT	NA	NA	TRBV11-2	TRBJ1-1
CASSFSGGSYNEQFF	TGTGCCAGCAGCTTTAGCGGCGGCTCCTACAATGAGCAGTTCTTC	NA	NA	TRBV7-2	TRBJ2-1
CASSLTSGGGEKLFF	TGTGCCAGCAGCTTGACGTCCGGGGGTGGTGAAAAACTGTTTTTT	NA	NA	TRBV5-6	TRBJ1-4
CASSLAAEGYTF	TGTGCCAGCAGCTTGGCGGCGGAGGGCTACACCTTC	once	NA	TRBV5-6	TRBJ1-2
CASSFLAGGGNEQYF	TGTGCCAGCAGTTTCTTAGCGGGAGGCGGGAACGAGCAGTACTTC	NA	TRBD2	TRBV28	TRBJ2-7
CASSRDPGVNYGYTF	TGTGCCAGCAGTAGAGACCCAGGGGTGAACTATGGCTACACCTTC	NA	NA	TRBV6-4	TRBJ1-2
CAISDQQGRDIQYF	TGTGCCATCAGTGACCAACAGGGGAGGGACATTCAGTACTTC	NA	NA	TRBV10-3	TRBJ2-4
CASSPPGQGHEKLFF	TGTGCCAGTTCACCGCCGGGACAGGGGCATGAAAAACTGTTTTTT	NA	TRBD1	TRBV6-1	TRBJ1-4
CASIGGNEQYF	TGTGCCAGCATCGGGGGAAACGAGCAGTACTTC	NA	NA	TRBV6-1	TRBJ2-7
CASTPVGAGGWETQYF	TGTGCCAGCACCCCGGTAGGTGCGGGAGGATGGGAGACCCAGTACTTC	once	TRBD2	TRBV28	TRBJ2-5
CASSLWGGNTEAFF	TGTGCCAGCAGTTTATGGGGCGGGAACACTGAAGCTTTCTTT	NA	NA	TRBV27	TRBJ1-1
CASNLGTTRQYF	TGTGCCAGCAACCTAGGTACTACGAGGCAGTACTTC	NA	NA	TRBV28	TRBJ2-7